The 27 T cell receptor beta chains given below trace back to one sample, sequenced in a study of blood T cell repertoires in COVID-19. The method was immunoSEQ multiplex PCR; TCRdb's version includes in-frame clones alone and lacks a portion of them. The top ten hold roughly 7% of the sample, which has about 170,000 clones, about 85% seen once. The sample taken for sequencing was peripheral blood. Receptors originate from a woman of 80 years or more in a cohort sampled during active or convalescent COVID-19.

The chain employs TRBV28 and TRBJ2-7; tentative D call: TRBD2 (6 bases). The CDR3 runs 16 residues. Germline CDR1 MDHEN, CDR2 SYDVKM. V was shortened by 7 bases and J by 6 bases, with 25 bases between the two germline ends. The CDR3 coding sequence is TGTGCCAGCACCGTACCCCGGGGGACGGGCATAGGCGAGCAGTACTTC. Translating it yields CASTVPRGTGIGEQYF.

This clone was found a few times. The chain has TRBV10-3 and TRBJ1-3; D gene ambiguous. V dropped 5 bases and J dropped 0 bases, with 5 bases sitting between them. The CDR3 consists of 13 residues. The V gene's germline CDR1 is ENHRY and CDR2 SYGVKD. The CDR3 protein is CAISHNSGNTIYF. The DNA of the CDR3 is TGTGCCATCAGTCACAACTCTGGAAACACCATATATTTT.

The chain has TRBV28 and TRBJ2-2; D ambiguous. This CDR3 contains 14 residues. Germline-derived CDR1 and CDR2 are MDHEN and SYDVKM. Trimming removed 3 bases from V and 1 base from J, with 6 bases in between. The CDR3: CASSLRRNTGELFF. CDR3 nucleotides: TGTGCCAGCAGTTTGAGGCGGAACACCGGGGAGCTGTTTTTT.

The chain links TRBV11-2 to TRBJ2-1, with 9 bases matching TRBD1. V dropped 5 bases and J dropped 10; count of bases not matched to a gene: 9. The CDR3 covers 14 residues. Germline loops: CDR1 SGHAT, CDR2 FQNNGV. As DNA, the CDR3 is TGTGCCAGCAGCGCCGGGACAGGGAGTATGGAGCAGTTCTTC. Amino acids: CASSAGTGSMEQFF.

This clone was recorded only once. This chain links TRBV5-5 with TRBJ1-3, with 7 bases lining up with TRBD1. The V segment lost 4 bases and the J segment 1 base; nucleotides outside the gene matches: 2. Germline V gene sequence: CDR1 SGHKS, CDR2 YYEKEE (reference sequence). This CDR3 contains 14 residues. This chain's CDR3 is CASSRGQSGNTIYF. In DNA, the CDR3 is TGTGCCAGCAGCCGGGGACAGTCTGGAAACACCATATATTTT.

The V and J genes are TRBV27 and TRBJ1-5; 7 nucleotides line up with TRBD1. The germline V gene encodes CDR1 MNHEY and CDR2 SMNVEV (reference sequence). The CDR3 covers 15 residues. J lost 0 bases, V lost 7 bases, and 6 bases had no gene match. The CDR3 here is CASTTTGNSNQPQHF. The CDR3 nucleotides read TGTGCCAGCACCACGACAGGGAATAGCAATCAGCCCCAGCATTTT.

The chain uses TRBV5-4 and TRBJ2-1, with 12 bases aligning to TRBD2. J gave up 9 bases and V 0 bases, and 7 bases lay outside the gene matches. Germline V gene sequence: CDR1 SGHNT, CDR2 YYREEE (reference sequence). This CDR3 spans 16 amino acids. Here the CDR3 reads CASSLETSGGLGEQFF. The CDR3 nucleotides read TGTGCCAGCAGCTTGGAGACTAGCGGGGGTTTGGGTGAGCAGTTCTTC.

The chain has TRBV3-1 (or the pseudogene TRBV3-2) and TRBJ1-3, with D perhaps matching TRBD1 (5 bases). This CDR3 has 15 amino acids. Germline V gene data show CDR1 as LGHDT and CDR2 as YNNKEL (reference sequence). V was shortened by 0 bases and J by 2 bases, with 8 bases between the two germline ends. DNA of the CDR3: TGTGCCAGCAGCCAAGATCCGGGGGCTGGAAACACCATATATTTT. Translation gives CASSQDPGAGNTIYF.

Worth noting for this clone: Compared with germline, one end of the junction differs, possibly owing to a read error. The chain has TRBV27 and TRBJ2-7; 7 nucleotides match TRBD2. The germline V gene encodes CDR1 MNHEY and CDR2 SMNVEV (reference sequence). There are 14 residues in the CDR3. The CDR3 region has the DNA TGTGCCAGCAGTTTATCTGCTGGACTAGTGACTCTTCGCTTC. Translation gives CASSLSAGLVTLRF.

The CDR3 loop is CASSVGVTTNYGYTF. In nucleotides, the CDR3 is TGTGCCAGCAGCGTAGGTGTCACAACTAACTATGGCTACACCTTC. J is TRBJ1-2 and V is TRBV9; D ambiguous. V was clipped by 0 bases and J by 0 bases, with 9 bases between them. Germline values: CDR1 SGDLS, CDR2 YYNGEE. The CDR3 length is 15 residues. Filled out from reference TRBV9 and TRBJ1-2, the complete variable domain reads DSGVTQTPKHLITATGQRVTLRCSPRSGDLSVYWYQQSLDQGLQFLIQYYNGEERAKGNILERFSAQQFPDLHSELNLSSLELGDSALYFCASSVGVTTNYGYTFGSGTRLTVV.

J is TRBJ1-5 and V is TRBV20-1; no firm D call. This CDR3 contains 12 residues. Looked up from germline, CDR1 is DFQATT and CDR2 is SNEGSKA (reference sequence). Trimming shortened V by 3 bases and J by 4 bases, and 7 bases separated the two germline ends. This chain's CDR3 is CSASDGNQPQHF. The CDR3 nucleotides read TGCAGTGCTAGTGACGGGAATCAGCCCCAGCATTTT.

The chain employs TRBV5-1 and TRBJ2-1; D is perhaps TRBD1 (6 bases). The CDR3 covers 18 residues. Trimming cost V 4 bases and J 0 bases, with 20 bases left between them. Germline-derived CDR1 and CDR2 are SGHRS and YFSETQ. The CDR3 is CASSTRPTGRSSYNEQFF. CDR3 coding DNA: TGCGCCAGCAGCACAAGACCGACAGGTCGAAGCTCCTACAATGAGCAGTTCTTC.

V and J are TRBV6-6 and TRBJ2-4, with TRBD2 matching 10 bases. The CDR3 contains 15 residues. From germline, CDR1 is MNHNY and CDR2 SVGAGI (reference sequence). The ends lost 6 bases at V and 13 bases at J; junction bases unmatched: 15. In nucleotides, the CDR3 is TGTGCCAGCAGAGATCCCCTAGCGGGAGTGGGGAACCAGTACTTC. As protein: CASRDPLAGVGNQYF.

The chain has TRBV15 and TRBJ1-1; no clear D gene. V lost 5 bases and J 1 base, leaving 20 bases between the germline ends. Per the germline V gene, CDR1 is LNHNV and CDR2 is YYDKDF (reference sequence). The CDR3 is 17 residues long. CDR3: CATSPRGRVSQNTEAFF. The CDR3 region has the DNA TGTGCCACCAGCCCCCGCGGAAGAGTTAGCCAGAACACTGAAGCTTTCTTT.

A few counts support this clone. The CDR3 nucleotides are TGTGCCAGCAGTTACGCGACAGGGTACGGGAAAGAAAAACTGTTTTTT. Translated: CASSYATGYGKEKLFF. The J gene is TRBJ1-4, the V gene TRBV6-5; TRBD1 agrees at 7 bases. The V and J ends lost 2 bases and 8 bases, in that order; junction bases with no gene match: 11. Germline loops: CDR1 MNHEY, CDR2 SVGAGI. CDR3 length equals 16 residues.

J is TRBJ2-1 and V is TRBV28, with 7 nucleotides matching TRBD2. This CDR3 contains 21 residues. Germline V CDR1 and CDR2: MDHEN, SYDVKM. V lost 3 bases to trimming and J lost 0 bases; unmatched junction nucleotides: 20. The CDR3 loop reads CASSLIMFAGAADYSYNEQFF. The CDR3 DNA follows: TGTGCCAGCAGTTTGATTATGTTCGCGGGAGCAGCCGATTACTCCTACAATGAGCAGTTCTTC.

V is TRBV27 and J is TRBJ2-3, with D possibly TRBD2 on 5 matching bases. This CDR3 is built from 13 residues. Germline lookup yields CDR1 MNHEY and CDR2 SMNVEV (reference sequence). Trimming took off 6 bases at V and 8 bases at J, with 15 bases between the two ends. The CDR3 DNA follows: TGTGCCAGCAGCCGGGATCGCCCGGCTACGCAGTATTTT. As protein: CASSRDRPATQYF.

V and J are TRBV5-5 and TRBJ2-1; 10 bases agree with TRBD1. The germline gives CDR1 SGHKS, CDR2 YYEKEE (reference sequence). CDR3 length equals 17 residues. With 6 bases clipped from V and 5 bases from J, the junction kept 14 bases outside the gene matches. CDR3 coding DNA: TGTGCCAGCATCTCCACGCCGTGGGGGACAGGGGACAATGAGCAGTTCTTC. Encoded protein: CASISTPWGTGDNEQFF.

The genes are TRBV6-5 and TRBJ2-3; 12 bases line up with TRBD2. Germline-derived CDR1 and CDR2 are MNHEY and SVGAGI. V trimming: 6 bases; J trimming: 4 bases; junction bases outside the gene matches: 5. The CDR3 runs to 15 residues. The CDR3 nucleotides are TGTGCCAGCAGAGGACTAGCGGGATGGGCAGATACGCAGTATTTT. Its protein is CASRGLAGWADTQYF.

A single count supports this clone. As DNA, the CDR3 is TGTGCCAGCAGAGGACAGGGGCACTATGGCTACACCTTC. It codes for CASRGQGHYGYTF. The gene calls are TRBV2 and TRBJ1-2; TRBD1 matches at 9 bases. Losses at the gene ends were 6 bases for V and 3 bases for J; bases not matched to a gene: 2. Per germline, CDR1 SNHLY and CDR2 FYNNEI. There are 13 residues in the CDR3.

The chain employs TRBV19 and TRBJ2-1; 7 nucleotides line up with TRBD2. The length of the CDR3 is 16 residues. V gave up 4 bases and J gave up 7 bases; unmatched junction bases: 13. Germline values: CDR1 LNHDA, CDR2 SQIVND (reference sequence). CDR3 DNA sequence: TGTGCCAGTAGTACCCGGAGCGGGCGGGGGTTTAATGAGCAGTTCTTC. Protein sequence: CASSTRSGRGFNEQFF.

In DNA form, the CDR3 reads TGTGCCAGCACCCCCCCAGGGAACACTGAAGCTTTCTTT. Its translation: CASTPPGNTEAFF. The rearrangement links TRBV9 to TRBJ1-1; D remains unclear. This CDR3 is built from 13 residues. V lost 6 bases to trimming and J lost 1 base, with 10 bases between them. The germline CDR1 and CDR2 sequences are SGDLS and YYNGEE.

Turning to this clone: Other DNA sequences in this specimen translate into the identical CDR3. The genes are TRBV20-1 and TRBJ1-5; maybe TRBD1 (6 bases). This CDR3 region has 14 residues. Germline V CDR1 and CDR2: DFQATT, SNEGSKA (reference sequence). The V end was cut by 3 bases, the J end by 0 bases, with 9 bases between. The CDR3 is CSASRGNSNQPQHF. The CDR3 DNA is TGCAGTGCTAGTAGGGGGAATAGCAATCAGCCCCAGCATTTT.

The chain uses TRBV4-1 and TRBJ1-5, with TRBD1 matching over 7 bases. With 2 bases clipped from V and 6 bases from J, the junction kept 7 bases outside the gene matches. Per germline, CDR1 MGHRA and CDR2 YSYEKL. This CDR3 has 15 residues. The CDR3 DNA sequence: TGCGCCAGCAGCCAACCTGACAGGGAACTTCAGCCCCAGCATTTT. This encodes CASSQPDRELQPQHF.

This sequence joins TRBV10-2 and TRBJ2-2; 9 bases are a match to TRBD1. Looked up from germline, CDR1 is WSHSY and CDR2 is SAAADI. The J segment lost 4 bases and the V segment lost 2 bases, leaving 5 bases of the junction unmatched. The CDR3 is made up of 16 amino acids. The DNA of the CDR3 is TGCGCCAGCAGTGAGCTGACAGGGGGTATCACCGGGGAGCTGTTTTTT. Translating it yields CASSELTGGITGELFF.

V and J are TRBV7-7 and TRBJ2-7; 9 bases agree with TRBD2. Trimming took 5 bases from V and 3 from J; bases not matched to a gene: 2. Germline V lookup: CDR1 SSHAT, CDR2 FNYEAQ (reference sequence). CDR3 length: 13 amino acids. The CDR3 nucleotides read TGTGCCAGCAGCAAGCGGGAGGTCTACGAGCAGTACGTC. Protein: CASSKREVYEQYV.

The chain carries TRBV30 and TRBJ2-1; 8 nucleotides agree with TRBD2. Trimming took 6 bases from V and 9 from J; bases not matched to a gene: 16. This CDR3 contains 15 residues. The germline gives CDR1 GTSNPN, CDR2 SVGIG (reference sequence). CDR3 nucleotides: TGTGCCTGTGACAGTTCTTCCGGGGGGGCCGGTGAGCAGTTCTTC. Translation gives CACDSSSGGAGEQFF.